The clone carrying this T cell receptor beta chain was detected a few times. Its specificity is not known. Findings and limits, study-wide: The larger-cohort validation was restricted to a single TCR beta V-J rearrangement rather than whole repertoires.

This CDR3 contains 14 residues. Trimming removed 5 bases from V and 9 bases from J; junction bases left unmatched: 5. After constant-region reverse-primer amplification, full-length variable regions underwent semi-nested PCR with Nested Universal Primer A. TCRdb redid the calling of the 5' RACE reads with MiXCR, one entry per CDR3 protein. The sample has about 53,000 distinct CDR3 sequences, more than 20% seen once. The receptor comes from a female donor with breast cancer. V gene TRBV12-3 or TRBV12-4 combines with J gene TRBJ1-6, with TRBD1 identical over 9 bases. Sequencing was performed on tumor-infiltrating naive CD4+ T cells sorted from the breast tumor. Indicated subset: naive CD4+ T cells, CD4+CD45RA+CD25-. CDR3 bases: TGTGCCAGCAGTCCCGGACAGGGGACTTCACCCCTCCACTTT. It codes for CASSPGQGTSPLHF.